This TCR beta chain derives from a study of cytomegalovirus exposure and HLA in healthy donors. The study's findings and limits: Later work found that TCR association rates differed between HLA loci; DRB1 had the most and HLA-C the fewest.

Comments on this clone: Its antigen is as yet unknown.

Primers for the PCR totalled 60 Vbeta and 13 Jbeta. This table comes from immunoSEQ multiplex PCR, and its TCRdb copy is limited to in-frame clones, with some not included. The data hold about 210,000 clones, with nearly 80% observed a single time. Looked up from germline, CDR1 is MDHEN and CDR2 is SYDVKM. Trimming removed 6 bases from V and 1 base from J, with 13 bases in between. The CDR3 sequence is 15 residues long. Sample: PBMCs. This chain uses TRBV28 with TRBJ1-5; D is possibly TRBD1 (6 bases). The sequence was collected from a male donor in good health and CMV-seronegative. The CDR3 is CASSRRGQSNQPQHF. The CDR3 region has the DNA TGTGCCAGCAGCCGAAGAGGACAGAGCAATCAGCCCCAGCATTTT.